What follows are 25 T cell receptor beta chains derived from one specimen sequenced in a study of blood T cells in healthy people across ages. For the second PCR, which ran for about 7 to 11 cycles, a sample-barcoded 5' primer and a J-beta primer mix were used. TCRdb itself ran the 5' RACE reads through MiXCR, one entry per CDR3 protein. The sample shows 750,000 to 950,000 distinct CDR3 sequences, roughly 53% of them seen only once. Sequencing used blood. The receptors here all came from a man older than 75 in good health.

In DNA, the CDR3 is TGTGCCAGCAGCTCCCCAGGGTTTAATTCACCCCTCCACTTT. It specifies CASSSPGFNSPLHF. V is TRBV7-2 and J is TRBJ1-6, with D possibly TRBD1 on 5 matching bases. V was cut by 4 bases and J by 6 bases, with 10 bases left in between. Germline CDR1 and CDR2: SGHTA and FQGNSA. This CDR3 has 14 residues. Variable domain in full (rest from reference TRBV7-2 and TRBJ1-6): GAGVSQSPSNKVTEKGKDVELRCDPISGHTALYWYRQSLGQGLEFLIYFQGNSAPDKSGLPSDRFSAERTGGSVSTLTIQRTQQEDSAVYLCASSSPGFNSPLHFGNGTRLTVT.

This clonotype came up a few times. The V gene is TRBV7-9, the J gene TRBJ2-7; D is unresolved. Germline V gene sequence: CDR1 SEHNR, CDR2 FQNEAQ (reference sequence). V lost 1 base, J lost 8 bases, and 18 bases lay in between. CDR3 length equals 15 residues. In DNA form, the CDR3 reads TGTGCCAGCAGCTTAGATAGAGCGTACAACCTGAAGCAGTACTTC. Amino acids: CASSLDRAYNLKQYF.

This sequence joins TRBV18 and TRBJ2-1; 10 bases line up with TRBD1. The V gene's germline CDR1 is KGHSH and CDR2 LQKENI. This CDR3 region has 13 residues. J was trimmed by 7 bases and V by 8 bases; bases with no gene match: 5. Written as DNA, the CDR3 is TGTGCCAGCCGGGACAGGGGTAAAAATGAGCAGTTCTTC. This encodes CASRDRGKNEQFF.

This clonotype was counted a few times. The V call is TRBV12-3 or TRBV12-4, the J call TRBJ2-1, with 13 bases that match TRBD2. This CDR3 has 14 residues. V gave up 6 bases and J gave up 14 bases; unmatched junction bases: 10. CDR3 sequence reads: CASSPPGLAGLKFF. In DNA, the CDR3 is TGTGCCAGCAGCCCACCGGGACTAGCGGGATTGAAGTTCTTC.

This clonotype showed up just a few times. The chain couples TRBV5-1 to TRBJ2-3; maybe TRBD2 (5 bases). V gave up 0 bases and J gave up 2 bases, with 13 bases separating them. This CDR3 is built from 16 residues. Germline lookup yields CDR1 SGHRS and CDR2 YFSETQ. CDR3 loop: CASSLASHLPTDTQYF. The CDR3 nucleotides are TGCGCCAGCAGCTTGGCTAGCCACCTACCCACAGATACGCAGTATTTT.

The chain has TRBV5-1 and TRBJ2-1; 9 nucleotides line up with TRBD2. CDR1 is SGHRS and CDR2 is YFSETQ in the germline V gene. The CDR3 runs 16 residues. Germline trimming cut 0 bases from V and 7 bases from J; bases unmatched to any gene: 8. In nucleotides, the CDR3 is TGCGCCAGCAGCTTGGTTCCAGCGGGAGGAGGGAATGAGCAGTTCTTC. Translated, it gives CASSLVPAGGGNEQFF.

The chain has TRBV11-1 and TRBJ1-1; D not resolved. The CDR3 loop spans 13 amino acids. Trimming removed 4 bases at V and 8 bases at J, with 14 bases between. CDR1 is SGHAT, CDR2 FQDESV, per germline (reference sequence). The CDR3 sequence: CASSSGPAREAFF. The CDR3 DNA reads TGTGCCAGCAGCTCCGGACCCGCCCGAGAAGCTTTCTTT. Complete variable domain (other parts from reference TRBV11-1 and TRBJ1-1): EAEVAQSPRYKITEKSQAVAFWCDPISGHATLYWYRQILGQGPELLVQFQDESVVDDSQLPKDRFSAERLKGVDSTLKIQPAELGDSAMYLCASSSGPAREAFFGQGTRLTVV.

This rearrangement joins TRBV12-3 or TRBV12-4 to TRBJ2-5; D is unclear. The CDR3 runs to 13 residues. The ends were cut back, 1 base at V and 13 bases at J, with 16 bases in the middle. Written as DNA, the CDR3 is TGTGCCAGCAGTTTAGATGTAGCCGCTAGACTGTACTTC. Encoded protein: CASSLDVAARLYF.

The gene calls are TRBV5-1 and TRBJ1-1; 8 nucleotides match TRBD1. This CDR3 spans 16 amino acids. Germline V gene sequence: CDR1 SGHRS, CDR2 YFSETQ. Trimming removed 1 base from V and 0 bases from J; junction bases left unmatched: 5. Written as DNA, the CDR3 is TGCGCCAGCAGCTTGAGCAGGGGGCGAATGAACACTGAAGCTTTCTTT. Protein product: CASSLSRGRMNTEAFF.

This clonotype showed up just a few times. This sequence joins TRBV7-2 and TRBJ2-3, with D tentatively TRBD2 (5 bases). V lost 3 bases and J 2 bases, leaving 9 bases between the germline ends. Germline-derived CDR1 and CDR2 are SGHTA and FQGNSA. This CDR3 spans 14 amino acids. CDR3 coding DNA: TGTGCCAGCAGCTTCTGGACTGACACAGATACGCAGTATTTT. Translating gives CASSFWTDTDTQYF.

J is TRBJ2-5 and V is TRBV2; TRBD2 matches 8 bases. V was clipped by 3 bases and J by 11 bases; unmatched bases: 14. CDR1 SNHLY and CDR2 FYNNEI come from the germline V gene. The CDR3 is made up of 15 amino acids. The CDR3 is CASSDQRGIYNEQYF. CDR3 nucleotides: TGTGCCAGCAGTGACCAGCGGGGGATCTACAATGAGCAGTACTTC.

The chain links TRBV20-1 to TRBJ2-7; 9 nucleotides agree with TRBD1. Germline CDR1 DFQATT, CDR2 SNEGSKA (reference sequence). J was trimmed by 2 bases and V by 6 bases; bases with no gene match: 8. The CDR3 contains 14 residues. The CDR3 DNA reads TGCAGTGCGAGAAGCCGGACAGGGGCCTACGAGCAGTACTTC. This sequence encodes CSARSRTGAYEQYF.

The rearrangement links TRBV12-3 or TRBV12-4 to TRBJ2-5, with D possibly being TRBD2 (6 bases). CDR3 length: 13 residues. V gave up 5 bases and J gave up 4 bases, with 11 bases separating them. The chain's CDR3 is CASSRNGRETQYF. CDR3 coding DNA: TGTGCCAGCAGTCGAAACGGGAGAGAGACCCAGTACTTC.

V is TRBV5-5 and J is TRBJ2-7; 9 nucleotides agree with TRBD1. Per germline, CDR1 SGHKS and CDR2 YYEKEE (reference sequence). V dropped 3 bases and J dropped 1; count of bases not matched to a gene: 5. CDR3 length equals 15 residues. CDR3 region: CASSWTGQGSYEQYF. The CDR3 DNA reads TGTGCCAGCAGCTGGACGGGACAGGGTTCCTACGAGCAGTACTTC.

This clonotype was picked up one time. J is TRBJ2-6 and V is TRBV28, with D possibly TRBD2 on 5 matching bases. The CDR3 runs 18 residues. The V end was cut by 5 bases, the J end by 0 bases, with 17 bases between. The germline gives CDR1 MDHEN, CDR2 SYDVKM. CDR3 residues: CASSPRGLAVSGANVLTF. CDR3 nucleotide sequence: TGTGCCAGCAGTCCCCGTGGCCTAGCCGTCTCTGGGGCCAACGTCCTGACTTTC. Variable domain in full (rest from reference TRBV28 and TRBJ2-6): DVKVTQSSRYLVKRTGEKVFLECVQDMDHENMFWYRQDPGLGLRLIYFSYDVKMKEKGDIPEGYSVSREKKERFSLILESASTNQTSMYLCASSPRGLAVSGANVLTFGAGSRLTVL.

The V call is TRBV7-2, the J call TRBJ2-6; D unresolved. The germline gives CDR1 SGHTA, CDR2 FQGNSA. The CDR3 sequence is 11 residues long. V lost 4 bases, J lost 8 bases, and 3 bases lay in between. CDR3 nucleotide sequence: TGTGCCAGCAGCTCTACCAACGTCCTGACTTTC. This codes for CASSSTNVLTF.

The V and J genes are TRBV4-1 and TRBJ2-3, with TRBD2 identical over 9 bases. Germline V gene data show CDR1 as MGHRA and CDR2 as YSYEKL. This CDR3 region has 17 residues. Trimming removed 2 bases from V and 14 bases from J; junction bases left unmatched: 20. The CDR3 reads CASSQWQAGGRDRYAYF. CDR3 DNA sequence: TGCGCCAGCAGCCAATGGCAAGCGGGAGGCCGGGACAGATACGCGTATTTT.

This sequence joins TRBV6-2 or TRBV6-3 and TRBJ2-7; TRBD2 matches 9 bases. J lost 0 bases, V lost 8 bases, and 5 bases had no gene match. Germline V gene sequence: CDR1 MNHEY, CDR2 SVGEGT. This CDR3 spans 14 amino acids. The CDR3 here is CASGASGASYEQYF. CDR3 in DNA: TGTGCCAGCGGGGCTAGCGGGGCCTCCTACGAGCAGTACTTC.

The V call is TRBV5-1, the J call TRBJ2-4; 7 bases align to TRBD1. CDR1 is SGHRS and CDR2 is YFSETQ in the germline V gene. CDR3 length equals 14 residues. J lost 6 bases, V lost 0 bases, and 3 bases had no gene match. CDR3 region: CASSLEAGGNIQYF. The CDR3, as DNA: TGCGCCAGCAGCTTGGAAGCAGGGGGAAACATTCAGTACTTC.

The CDR3 DNA is TGCGCCAGCAGCTCGGGACAGGGTGGGATCTCCTACGAGCAGTACTTC. Protein product: CASSSGQGGISYEQYF. This chain links TRBV5-1 with TRBJ2-7, with 9 bases aligning to TRBD1. CDR3 size: 16 residues. CDR1 is SGHRS and CDR2 is YFSETQ in the germline V gene. Trimming cost V 3 bases and J 0 bases; bases outside gene matches: 7. Drawing the rest from reference TRBV5-1 and TRBJ2-7, the complete variable domain is KAGVTQTPRYLIKTRGQQVTLSCSPISGHRSVSWYQQTPGQGLQFLFEYFSETQRNKGNFPGRFSGRQFSNSRSEMNVSTLELGDSALYLCASSSGQGGISYEQYFGPGTRLTVT.

This clonotype has only a few counts. V usage is TRBV20-1 and J usage is TRBJ2-1, with D possibly TRBD2 on 6 matching bases. V was clipped by 4 bases and J by 0 bases, with 16 bases between them. Germline lookup yields CDR1 DFQATT and CDR2 SNEGSKA (reference sequence). This CDR3 region has 16 residues. The CDR3 reads CSATSSVSSSYNEQFF. The CDR3 DNA reads TGCAGTGCTACTTCTAGCGTTTCGAGCTCCTACAATGAGCAGTTCTTC.

This chain connects TRBV21-1 to TRBJ2-5; no DNA check was done on the table's D call, TRBD1. The J call may be in error: the DNA end matches TRBJ2-7 better. TRBV21-1 is flagged as a pseudogene. CDR3 length equals 12 residues. DNA of the CDR3: TGTGCCAGTGGAAGAAGCCCCTACGAGCAGTACTTC. This translates into CASGRSPYEQYF.

The sample holds many counts of this clonotype. The rearrangement uses TRBV6-1 and TRBJ2-7, with D maybe TRBD2 (5 bases). V shed 10 bases and J shed 6 bases, with 19 bases lying between them. Per the germline V gene, CDR1 is MNHNS and CDR2 is SASEGT. This CDR3 region has 13 residues. The CDR3 spells CATRLEGVSEQYF. Written as DNA, the CDR3 is TGTGCCACGCGTTTAGAGGGAGTCTCCGAGCAGTACTTC.

This clonotype appeared a single time. The rearrangement joins TRBV6-2 or TRBV6-3 to TRBJ2-7; TRBD2 aligns across 13 bases. The CDR3 sequence is 16 residues long. V lost 6 bases to trimming and J lost 7 bases; unmatched junction nucleotides: 12. Germline CDR1 is MNHEY and CDR2 is SVGEGT. The DNA of the CDR3 is TGTGCCAGCAGAGGACTAGCGGGAGTTTTTGCGAATGAGCAGTACTTC. Residues: CASRGLAGVFANEQYF.

The chain links TRBV7-8 to TRBJ1-1; D is perhaps TRBD1 (6 bases). The germline CDR1 and CDR2 sequences are SGHVS and FQNEAQ. The germline V and J ends were trimmed by 10 bases and 4 bases, with 16 bases remaining between them. CDR3 length: 13 residues. The CDR3 protein is CATHPRGSTEAFF. The CDR3 DNA reads TGTGCCACCCACCCCAGGGGCTCCACTGAAGCTTTCTTT.